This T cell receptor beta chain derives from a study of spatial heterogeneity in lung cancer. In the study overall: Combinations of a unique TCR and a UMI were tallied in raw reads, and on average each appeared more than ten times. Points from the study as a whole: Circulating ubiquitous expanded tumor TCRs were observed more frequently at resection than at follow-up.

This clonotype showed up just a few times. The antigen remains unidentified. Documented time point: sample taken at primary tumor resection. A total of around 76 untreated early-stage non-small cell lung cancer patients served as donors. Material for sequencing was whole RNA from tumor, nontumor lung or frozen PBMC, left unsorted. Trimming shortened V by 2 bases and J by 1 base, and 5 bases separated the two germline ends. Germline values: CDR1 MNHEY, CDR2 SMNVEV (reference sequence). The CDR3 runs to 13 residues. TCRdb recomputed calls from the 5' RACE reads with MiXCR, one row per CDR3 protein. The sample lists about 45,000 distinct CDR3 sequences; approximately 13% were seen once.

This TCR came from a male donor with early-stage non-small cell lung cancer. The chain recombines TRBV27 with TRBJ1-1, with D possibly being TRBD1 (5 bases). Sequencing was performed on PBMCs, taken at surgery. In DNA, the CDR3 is TGTGCCAGCAGTTTAGGGGCGAACACTGAAGCTTTCTTT. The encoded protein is CASSLGANTEAFF.